A single sample is the source of the 9 T cell receptor beta chains below, sequenced in a study of glioma-infiltrating T cells. Amplification of TCR alpha and beta CDR3 regions from RNA used iRepertoire nested multiplex PCR. TCRdb ran MiXCR on the multiplex PCR reads and lists one entry per CDR3 protein. The table lists more than 300,000 distinct CDR3 sequences, around 45% of them singletons. The sequenced sample consisted of glioma tissue, nonneoplastic brain tissue, or PBMCs (not recorded which). The receptors here all came from a human donor with low-grade glioma or glioblastoma, undergoing nonglioma brain surgery, or in good health (not recorded which).

This clonotype was detected only a few times. V gene TRBV12-3 or TRBV12-4 combines with J gene TRBJ2-1; D gene unclear. The CDR3 is made up of 11 amino acids. Trimming took 3 bases from V and 10 from J, leaving 7 bases between them. CDR3 amino acids: CASSFSGEQFF. The CDR3 region has the DNA TGTGCCAGCAGTTTCTCGGGCGAGCAGTTCTTC.

In this sample, this clonotype turned up a few times. The gene calls are TRBV20-1 and TRBJ1-1; a possible D gene is TRBD1 (5 bases). The CDR3 sequence is 16 residues long. V lost 6 bases, J lost 0 bases, and 20 bases lay in between. CDR1 is DFQATT and CDR2 is SNEGSKA in the germline V gene (reference sequence). DNA of the CDR3: TGCAGTGCGGGAATTTCGGCCGGGACGTTGAACACTGAAGCTTTCTTT. Translated, it gives CSAGISAGTLNTEAFF.

This clonotype was picked up a small number of times. V is TRBV27 and J is TRBJ2-1, with TRBD2 matching 16 bases. With 0 bases clipped from V and 7 bases from J, the junction kept 3 bases outside the gene matches. The CDR3 runs 17 residues. Germline V gene sequence: CDR1 MNHEY, CDR2 SMNVEV (reference sequence). In DNA, the CDR3 is TGTGCCAGCAGTTTATCCCCGGGACTAGCGGGAGGGAATGAGCAGTTCTTC. Translating gives CASSLSPGLAGGNEQFF.

The J gene is TRBJ2-3, the V gene TRBV3-1, with D perhaps matching TRBD1 or TRBD2 (5 bases each). Germline V lookup: CDR1 LGHDT, CDR2 YNNKEL (reference sequence). With 2 bases removed from V and 8 bases from J, the gap between germline ends came to 8 bases. The CDR3 is made up of 12 amino acids. This CDR3 is CASSQSGGTQYF. The CDR3 DNA reads as TGTGCCAGCAGCCAAAGTGGGGGTACGCAGTATTTT.

This clonotype has ten or more counts. The chain carries TRBV27 and TRBJ2-1; TRBD2 matches 9 bases. Looked up from germline, CDR1 is MNHEY and CDR2 is SMNVEV (reference sequence). V trimming: 4 bases; J trimming: 4 bases; junction bases outside the gene matches: 8. This CDR3 has 16 amino acids. CDR3 loop: CASSSRGREAYNEQFF. CDR3 coding DNA: TGTGCCAGCAGTTCTCGCGGGAGGGAGGCTTACAATGAGCAGTTCTTC.

This clonotype was seen a single time. The chain links TRBV5-1 to TRBJ2-2; 8 bases align to TRBD1. This CDR3 contains 16 residues. CDR1 and CDR2 (germline): SGHRS, YFSETQ. Losses at the gene ends were 4 bases for V and 4 bases for J; bases not matched to a gene: 9. The CDR3 nucleotides are TGCGCCAGCAGCCCGGGCAGGGGGCACGGCACCGGGGAGCTGTTTTTT. Protein sequence: CASSPGRGHGTGELFF.

The rearrangement joins TRBV28 to TRBJ1-2; D gene ambiguous. CDR1 and CDR2 from the germline V gene are MDHEN and SYDVKM. CDR3 length equals 13 residues. The germline V and J ends were trimmed by 5 bases and 4 bases, with 11 bases remaining between them. Here the CDR3 reads CASSTRSVYGYTF. The CDR3 region has the DNA TGTGCCAGCAGTACCCGCTCGGTCTATGGCTACACCTTC.

There are a few counts of this clonotype. The chain has TRBV7-9 and TRBJ2-1; 7 nucleotides line up with TRBD1. J gave up 9 bases and V 5 bases, and 4 bases lay outside the gene matches. Per the germline V gene, CDR1 is SEHNR and CDR2 is FQNEAQ (reference sequence). The CDR3 length is 12 residues. In DNA form, the CDR3 reads TGTGCCAGCAGCAGACAGGGTGTTGAGCAGTTCTTC. This gives the protein CASSRQGVEQFF.

This clonotype was counted a few times. One end of the junction is discordant with germline, which a read error may explain. The chain combines TRBV20-1 with TRBJ1-2; D is unclear. CDR3 length equals 12 residues. Per the germline V gene, CDR1 is DFQATT and CDR2 is SNEGSKA (reference sequence). CDR3 region: CSVRTANYGYAF. CDR3 DNA: TGCAGTGTTAGGACCGCGAACTATGGCTACGCCTTC.